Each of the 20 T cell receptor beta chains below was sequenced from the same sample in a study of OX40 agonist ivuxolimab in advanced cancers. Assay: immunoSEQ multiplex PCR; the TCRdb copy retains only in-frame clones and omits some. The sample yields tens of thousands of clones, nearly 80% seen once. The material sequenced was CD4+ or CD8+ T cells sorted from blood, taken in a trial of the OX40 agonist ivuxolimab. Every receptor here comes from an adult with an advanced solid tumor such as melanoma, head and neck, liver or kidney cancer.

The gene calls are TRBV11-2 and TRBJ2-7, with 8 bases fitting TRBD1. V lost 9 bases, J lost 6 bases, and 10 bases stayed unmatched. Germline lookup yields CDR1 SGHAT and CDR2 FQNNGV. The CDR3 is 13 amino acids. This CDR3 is CASREQGVCEQYF. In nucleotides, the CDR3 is TGTGCCAGTAGAGAACAGGGGGTTTGCGAGCAGTACTTC.

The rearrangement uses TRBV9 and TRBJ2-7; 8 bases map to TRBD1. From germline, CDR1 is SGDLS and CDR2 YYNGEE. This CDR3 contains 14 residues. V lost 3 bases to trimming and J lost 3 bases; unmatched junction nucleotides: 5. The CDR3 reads CASSGRDRFYEQYF. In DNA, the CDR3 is TGTGCCAGCAGCGGCCGGGACAGGTTCTACGAGCAGTACTTC.

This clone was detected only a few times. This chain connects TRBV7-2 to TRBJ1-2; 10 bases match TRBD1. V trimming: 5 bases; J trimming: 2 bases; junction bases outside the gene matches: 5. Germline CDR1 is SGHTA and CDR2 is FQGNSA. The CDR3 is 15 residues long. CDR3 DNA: TGTGCCAGCAGCACCGACAGGGGGCGGAACTATGGCTACACCTTC. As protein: CASSTDRGRNYGYTF.

The DNA for the CDR3 is TGTGCCAGCAGTCCCCCCGGGACTGACGAGCAGTACTTC. Amino acid sequence: CASSPPGTDEQYF. The chain couples TRBV28 to TRBJ2-7; D possibly corresponds to TRBD2 (6 bases). V was clipped by 5 bases and J by 5 bases, with 13 bases between them. The V gene's germline CDR1 is MDHEN and CDR2 SYDVKM. This CDR3 contains 13 residues. Using reference TRBV28 and TRBJ2-7 for the parts outside the CDR3, the full variable domain is DVKVTQSSRYLVKRTGEKVFLECVQDMDHENMFWYRQDPGLGLRLIYFSYDVKMKEKGDIPEGYSVSREKKERFSLILESASTNQTSMYLCASSPPGTDEQYFGPGTRLTVT.

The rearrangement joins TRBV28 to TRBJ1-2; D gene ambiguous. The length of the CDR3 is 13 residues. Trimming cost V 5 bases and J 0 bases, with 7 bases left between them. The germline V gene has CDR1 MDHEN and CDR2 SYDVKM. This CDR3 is CASSRKPNYGYTF. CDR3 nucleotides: TGTGCCAGCAGTCGCAAGCCTAACTATGGCTACACCTTC.

The CDR3 DNA follows: TGCGCCAGCAGCTTTGCAGGGCCAGATACGCAGTATTTT. Encoded protein: CASSFAGPDTQYF. This chain links TRBV5-1 with TRBJ2-3; maybe TRBD1 (5 bases). There are 13 residues in the CDR3. From germline, CDR1 is SGHRS and CDR2 YFSETQ. Trimming left V 2 bases short and J 4 bases short, with 8 bases between.

CDR3 protein: CASSFRRTNYGYTF. The CDR3 DNA follows: TGTGCCAGCAGCTTTAGGCGGACGAACTATGGCTACACCTTC. The chain employs TRBV7-2 and TRBJ1-2; no firm D call. The CDR3 runs 14 residues. Deletions cut 3 bases from V and 2 bases from J, with 10 bases between. Germline lookup yields CDR1 SGHTA and CDR2 FQGNSA.

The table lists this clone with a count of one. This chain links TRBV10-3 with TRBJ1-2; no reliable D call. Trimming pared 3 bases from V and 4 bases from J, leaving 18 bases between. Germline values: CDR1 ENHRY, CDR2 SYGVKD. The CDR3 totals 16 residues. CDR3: CAISDLIETSGYGYTF. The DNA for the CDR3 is TGTGCCATCAGTGACCTCATAGAGACGAGCGGCTATGGCTACACCTTC.

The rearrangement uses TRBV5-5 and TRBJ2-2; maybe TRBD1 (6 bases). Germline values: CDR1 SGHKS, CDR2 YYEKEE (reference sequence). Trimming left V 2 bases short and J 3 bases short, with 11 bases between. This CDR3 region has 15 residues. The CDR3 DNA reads TGTGCCAGCAGCTTAAGAGCAGGGGACACCGGGGAGCTGTTTTTT. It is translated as CASSLRAGDTGELFF. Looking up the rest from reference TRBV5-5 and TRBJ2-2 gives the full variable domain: DAGVTQSPTHLIKTRGQQVTLRCSPISGHKSVSWYQQVLGQGPQFIFQYYEKEERGRGNFPDRFSARQFPNYSSELNVNALLLGDSALYLCASSLRAGDTGELFFGEGSRLTVL.

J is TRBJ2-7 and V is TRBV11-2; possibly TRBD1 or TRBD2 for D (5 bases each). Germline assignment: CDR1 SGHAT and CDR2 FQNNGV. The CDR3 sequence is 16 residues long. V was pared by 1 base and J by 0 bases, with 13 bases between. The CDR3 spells CASSLGGARISYEQYF. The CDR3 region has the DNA TGTGCCAGCAGCTTAGGAGGGGCGCGGATCTCCTACGAGCAGTACTTC. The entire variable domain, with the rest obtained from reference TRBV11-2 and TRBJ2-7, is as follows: EAGVAQSPRYKIIEKRQSVAFWCNPISGHATLYWYQQILGQGPKLLIQFQNNGVVDDSQLPKDRFSAERLKGVDSTLKIQPAKLEDSAVYLCASSLGGARISYEQYFGPGTRLTVT.

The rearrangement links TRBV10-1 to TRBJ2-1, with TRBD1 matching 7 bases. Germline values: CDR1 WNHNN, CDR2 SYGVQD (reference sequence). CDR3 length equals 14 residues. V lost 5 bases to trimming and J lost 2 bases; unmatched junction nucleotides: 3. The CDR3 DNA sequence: TGCGCCAGCAGTACAGGGGCGACCTACAATGAGCAGTTCTTC. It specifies CASSTGATYNEQFF.

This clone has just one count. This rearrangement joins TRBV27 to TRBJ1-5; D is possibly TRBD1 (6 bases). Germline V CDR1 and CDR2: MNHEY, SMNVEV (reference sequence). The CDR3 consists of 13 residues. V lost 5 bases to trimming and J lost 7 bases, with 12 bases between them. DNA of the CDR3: TGTGCCAGCAGTACACAGGGTAGGCAGCCCCAGCATTTT. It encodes CASSTQGRQPQHF.

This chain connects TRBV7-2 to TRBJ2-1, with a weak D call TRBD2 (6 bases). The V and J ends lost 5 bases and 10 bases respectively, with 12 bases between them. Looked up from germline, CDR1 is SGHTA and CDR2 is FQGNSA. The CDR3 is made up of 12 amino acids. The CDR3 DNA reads TGTGCCAGCAGCCACCGGGACTTCGAGCAGTTCTTC. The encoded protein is CASSHRDFEQFF.

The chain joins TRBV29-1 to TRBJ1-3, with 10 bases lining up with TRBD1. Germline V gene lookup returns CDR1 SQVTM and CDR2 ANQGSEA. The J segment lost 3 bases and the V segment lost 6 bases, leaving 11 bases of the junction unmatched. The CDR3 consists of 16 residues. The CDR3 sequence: CSVVHGDRGYGNTIYF. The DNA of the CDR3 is TGCAGCGTCGTCCACGGGGACAGGGGCTATGGAAACACCATATATTTT.

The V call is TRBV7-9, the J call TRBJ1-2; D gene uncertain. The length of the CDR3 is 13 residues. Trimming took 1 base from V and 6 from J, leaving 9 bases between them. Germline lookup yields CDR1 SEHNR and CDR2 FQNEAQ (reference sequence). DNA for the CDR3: TGTGCCAGCAGCTTAGAGGAAGGCGATGGCTACACCTTC. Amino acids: CASSLEEGDGYTF.

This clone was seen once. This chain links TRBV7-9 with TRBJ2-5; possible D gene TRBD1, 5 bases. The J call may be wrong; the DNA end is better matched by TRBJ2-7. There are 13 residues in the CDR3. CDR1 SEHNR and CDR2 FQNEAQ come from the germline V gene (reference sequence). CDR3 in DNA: TGTGCCAGCAGCCCCCCGACAGCCTACGAGCAGTACTTC. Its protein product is CASSPPTAYEQYF.

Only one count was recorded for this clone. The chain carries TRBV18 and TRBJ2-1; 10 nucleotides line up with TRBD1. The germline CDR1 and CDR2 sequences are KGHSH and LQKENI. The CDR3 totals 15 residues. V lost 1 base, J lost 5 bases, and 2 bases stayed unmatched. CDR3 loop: CASSPRTGGNNEQFF. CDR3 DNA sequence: TGTGCCAGCTCACCACGGACAGGGGGGAACAATGAGCAGTTCTTC.

CDR3 nucleotide sequence: TGTGCCAGCAGCTTATCGGGAAGGCGGGAGGGTCCCGAGCAGTACTTC. Protein product: CASSLSGRREGPEQYF. The chain employs TRBV11-2 and TRBJ2-7, with 9 bases identical to TRBD2. Germline V gives CDR1 SGHAT, CDR2 FQNNGV. The CDR3 sequence is 16 residues long. V gave up 2 bases and J gave up 6 bases; unmatched junction bases: 11.

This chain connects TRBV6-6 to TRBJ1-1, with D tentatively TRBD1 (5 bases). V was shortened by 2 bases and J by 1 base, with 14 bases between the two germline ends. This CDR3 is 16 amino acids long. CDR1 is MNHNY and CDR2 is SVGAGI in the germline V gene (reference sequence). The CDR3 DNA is TGTGCCAGCAGTTACCCCAGTGGGGCTTCGAACACTGAAGCTTTCTTT. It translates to CASSYPSGASNTEAFF.

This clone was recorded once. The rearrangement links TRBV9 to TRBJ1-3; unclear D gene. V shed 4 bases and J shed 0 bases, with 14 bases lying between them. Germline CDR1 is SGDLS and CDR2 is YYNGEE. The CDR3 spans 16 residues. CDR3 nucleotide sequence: TGTGCCAGCAGCCTGGGAGGTCAGACCTCTGGAAACACCATATATTTT. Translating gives CASSLGGQTSGNTIYF.